The rows below give T cell receptor beta chains drawn from one sample of a study of T cell responses to AZD1222 COVID-19 vaccine. Sequenced by immunoSEQ multiplex PCR; TCRdb stores in-frame clones only, minus some. The data hold around 120,000 clones, with approximately 85% observed a single time. The sequenced sample was peripheral blood, obtained on day 0 of AZD1222 vaccination. Receptors originate from an adult in good health. Each CDR3 is given with its conserved first and last residue. The D gene is left open where the match is weak. Rows give clone size only sometimes, using once, few, many, or a class for an expanded clone.

d_gene: .; j_gene: TRBJ2-5; abundance: .; v_gene: TRBV24-1; CDR3aa: CATSGSQETQYF; CDR3nt: TGTGCCACCAGTGGCAGTCAAGAGACCCAGTACTTC
d_gene: .; j_gene: TRBJ2-2; abundance: .; v_gene: TRBV30; CDR3aa: CAWSLIRSRGGSTGELFF; CDR3nt: TGTGCCTGGAGTCTGATCCGGTCCAGAGGAGGTAGCACCGGGGAGCTGTTTTTT
d_gene: TRBD2; j_gene: TRBJ2-1; abundance: .; v_gene: TRBV29-1; CDR3aa: CSVELFASGGLNNEQFF; CDR3nt: TGCAGCGTTGAATTGTTCGCTAGCGGGGGGCTAAACAATGAGCAGTTCTTC
d_gene: .; j_gene: TRBJ2-7; abundance: .; v_gene: TRBV29-1; CDR3aa: CSVSGSSSYEQYF; CDR3nt: TGCAGCGTGTCCGGGTCATCCTCCTACGAGCAGTACTTC
d_gene: .; j_gene: TRBJ1-5; abundance: once; v_gene: TRBV11-2; CDR3aa: CASSLGQNSNQPQHF; CDR3nt: TGTGCCAGCAGCTTAGGGCAGAATAGCAATCAGCCCCAGCATTTT
d_gene: TRBD1; j_gene: TRBJ2-5; abundance: .; v_gene: TRBV7-9; CDR3aa: CASRYGTGGGETQYF; CDR3nt: TGTGCCAGCAGATATGGGACAGGGGGAGGAGAGACCCAGTACTTC
d_gene: .; j_gene: TRBJ1-2; abundance: .; v_gene: TRBV12-3/TRBV12-4; CDR3aa: CASSLWAGGYTF; CDR3nt: TGTGCCAGCAGTTTATGGGCGGGGGGCTACACCTTC
d_gene: TRBD2; j_gene: TRBJ2-5; abundance: .; v_gene: TRBV7-6; CDR3aa: CASSAGLAGGETQYF; CDR3nt: TGTGCCAGCAGCGCAGGACTAGCGGGGGGAGAGACCCAGTACTTC
d_gene: .; j_gene: TRBJ2-2; abundance: .; v_gene: TRBV9; CDR3aa: CASSVRGANTGELFF; CDR3nt: TGTGCCAGCAGCGTACGCGGGGCCAACACCGGGGAGCTGTTTTTT
d_gene: .; j_gene: TRBJ1-1; abundance: few; v_gene: TRBV3-1/TRBV3-2; CDR3aa: CASSRGVFAFF; CDR3nt: TGTGCCAGCAGCCGGGGGGTGTTCGCTTTCTTT
d_gene: .; j_gene: TRBJ1-5; abundance: .; v_gene: TRBV19; CDR3aa: CASSIVGTPSNQPQHF; CDR3nt: TGTGCCAGTAGTATAGTAGGGACACCTAGCAATCAGCCCCAGCATTTT
d_gene: .; j_gene: TRBJ2-3; abundance: .; v_gene: TRBV24-1; CDR3aa: CATSDNRATQYF; CDR3nt: TGTGCCACCAGTGATAATCGTGCTACGCAGTATTTT
d_gene: .; j_gene: TRBJ1-5; abundance: once; v_gene: TRBV7-8; CDR3aa: CASSQSGHGNQPQHF; CDR3nt: TGTGCCAGCAGCCAGTCGGGACATGGGAACCAGCCCCAGCATTTT
d_gene: TRBD1; j_gene: TRBJ2-7; abundance: .; v_gene: TRBV5-6; CDR3aa: CASSLRLRGPPGEQYF; CDR3nt: TGTGCCAGCAGCTTGCGTCTTAGGGGGCCTCCGGGGGAGCAGTACTTC
d_gene: TRBD1; j_gene: TRBJ1-6; abundance: once; v_gene: TRBV4-3; CDR3aa: CASSQDNRGRNSPLHF; CDR3nt: TGCGCCAGCAGCCAAGATAACAGGGGACGGAATTCACCCCTCCACTTT
d_gene: .; j_gene: TRBJ2-1; abundance: once; v_gene: TRBV7-2; CDR3aa: CASNQVGTGGSNEQFF; CDR3nt: TGTGCCAGCAACCAAGTAGGGACGGGGGGCTCCAATGAGCAGTTCTTC
d_gene: TRBD2; j_gene: TRBJ2-1; abundance: .; v_gene: TRBV2; CDR3aa: CASSVLAGAYNEQFF; CDR3nt: TGTGCCAGCAGTGTCCTAGCGGGAGCCTACAATGAGCAGTTCTTC
d_gene: .; j_gene: TRBJ1-2; abundance: once; v_gene: TRBV11-1; CDR3aa: CASSSIPLGAYGGYTF; CDR3nt: TGTGCCAGCAGCTCCATCCCGTTAGGGGCCTACGGGGGCTACACCTTC
d_gene: .; j_gene: TRBJ1-6; abundance: .; v_gene: TRBV6-5; CDR3aa: CASSYGRPGLNSPLHF; CDR3nt: TGTGCCAGCAGTTATGGAAGGCCGGGGTTAAATTCACCCCTCCACTTT
d_gene: .; j_gene: TRBJ2-1; abundance: few; v_gene: TRBV30; CDR3aa: CAWSVGLESNEQFF; CDR3nt: TGTGCCTGGAGTGTGGGACTGGAATCTAATGAGCAGTTCTTC
d_gene: .; j_gene: TRBJ1-1; abundance: .; v_gene: TRBV19; CDR3aa: CASRVQARNTEAFF; CDR3nt: TGTGCCAGTAGGGTCCAGGCGAGGAACACTGAAGCTTTCTTT
d_gene: TRBD2; j_gene: TRBJ2-7; abundance: .; v_gene: TRBV11-2; CDR3aa: CASSLLAGGPYEQYF; CDR3nt: TGTGCCAGCAGCTTACTAGCGGGGGGGCCCTACGAGCAGTACTTC
d_gene: .; j_gene: TRBJ2-3; abundance: .; v_gene: TRBV7-2; CDR3aa: CASSNRYGGTDTQYF; CDR3nt: TGTGCCAGCAGCAATAGGTACGGGGGCACAGATACGCAGTATTTT
d_gene: .; j_gene: TRBJ2-2; abundance: .; v_gene: TRBV14; CDR3aa: CASSQNRGTITNTGELFF; CDR3nt: TGTGCCAGCAGCCAAAATAGAGGGACCATCACGAACACCGGGGAGCTGTTTTTT
d_gene: .; j_gene: TRBJ2-1; abundance: .; v_gene: TRBV6-2/TRBV6-3; CDR3aa: CASSLEMVRSNEQFF; CDR3nt: TGTGCCAGCAGTTTGGAAATGGTCCGGAGCAATGAGCAGTTCTTC
d_gene: .; j_gene: TRBJ2-5; abundance: .; v_gene: TRBV11-2; CDR3aa: CASSLDRGWRETQYF; CDR3nt: TGTGCCAGCAGCTTAGATAGGGGGTGGCGGGAGACCCAGTACTTC
d_gene: .; j_gene: TRBJ2-7; abundance: .; v_gene: TRBV10-3; CDR3aa: CAISGEPYEQYF; CDR3nt: TGTGCCATCAGTGGGGAACCCTACGAGCAGTACTTC
d_gene: .; j_gene: TRBJ2-7; abundance: .; v_gene: TRBV14; CDR3aa: CASSQDASLQTPSYEQYF; CDR3nt: TGTGCCAGCAGCCAAGATGCCTCCTTACAAACCCCCTCCTACGAGCAGTACTTC
d_gene: .; j_gene: TRBJ2-2; abundance: .; v_gene: TRBV5-8; CDR3aa: CASSLGRGISGELFF; CDR3nt: TGTGCCAGCAGCTTGGGTCGGGGCATCTCCGGGGAGCTGTTTTTT
d_gene: TRBD1; j_gene: TRBJ1-2; abundance: .; v_gene: TRBV18; CDR3aa: CASSPTGTGGNYGYTF; CDR3nt: TGTGCCAGCTCACCGACCGGGACAGGGGGAAACTATGGCTACACCTTC
d_gene: .; j_gene: TRBJ1-2; abundance: .; v_gene: TRBV7-9; CDR3aa: CASSLLQNYGYTF; CDR3nt: TGTGCCAGCAGCTTATTGCAGAACTATGGCTACACCTTC
d_gene: .; j_gene: TRBJ1-6; abundance: .; v_gene: TRBV27; CDR3aa: CASSYGSNSPLHF; CDR3nt: TGTGCCAGCAGTTACGGTTCTAATTCACCCCTCCACTTT
d_gene: .; j_gene: TRBJ2-5; abundance: .; v_gene: TRBV25-1; CDR3aa: CASSGPHTQYF; CDR3nt: TGTGCCAGCAGTGGCCCTCACACCCAGTACTTC
d_gene: .; j_gene: TRBJ1-3; abundance: .; v_gene: TRBV7-9; CDR3aa: CASGPFSGNTIYF; CDR3nt: TGTGCCAGCGGACCGTTTTCTGGAAACACCATATATTTT
d_gene: .; j_gene: TRBJ2-7; abundance: .; v_gene: TRBV5-1; CDR3aa: CASSLGAGPLGEQYF; CDR3nt: TGCGCCAGCAGCTTGGGGGCGGGACCTTTAGGTGAGCAGTACTTC
d_gene: TRBD1; j_gene: TRBJ1-5; abundance: .; v_gene: TRBV25-1; CDR3aa: CASSASTGSGQPQHF; CDR3nt: TGTGCCAGCAGTGCGTCGACAGGGAGCGGTCAGCCCCAGCATTTT
d_gene: .; j_gene: TRBJ2-1; abundance: .; v_gene: TRBV9; CDR3aa: CASSYTTRGSFNEQFF; CDR3nt: TGTGCCAGCAGCTATACGACCCGGGGATCATTCAATGAGCAGTTCTTC
d_gene: .; j_gene: TRBJ1-3; abundance: .; v_gene: TRBV9; CDR3aa: CASSAAGSLSGNTIYF; CDR3nt: TGTGCCAGCAGCGCCGCTGGGTCTCTCTCTGGAAACACCATATATTTT
d_gene: .; j_gene: TRBJ1-1; abundance: .; v_gene: TRBV18; CDR3aa: CASSPLPVGGDTEAFF; CDR3nt: TGTGCCAGCTCACCCCTTCCAGTAGGGGGGGACACTGAAGCTTTCTTT
d_gene: TRBD1; j_gene: TRBJ2-1; abundance: .; v_gene: TRBV6-5; CDR3aa: CASGSTGVAYNEQFF; CDR3nt: TGTGCCAGCGGCTCGACAGGGGTGGCCTACAATGAGCAGTTCTTC
d_gene: TRBD1; j_gene: TRBJ1-3; abundance: .; v_gene: TRBV15; CDR3aa: CATKQGAGNTIYF; CDR3nt: TGTGCCACAAAACAGGGGGCTGGAAACACCATATATTTT
d_gene: .; j_gene: TRBJ1-3; abundance: few; v_gene: TRBV6-5; CDR3aa: CASMARYSGNTIYF; CDR3nt: TGTGCCAGCATGGCGCGGTACTCTGGAAACACCATATATTTT
d_gene: .; j_gene: TRBJ1-5; abundance: .; v_gene: TRBV2; CDR3aa: CASSAIPGTQHF; CDR3nt: TGTGCCAGCAGTGCTATCCCTGGGACCCAGCATTTT
d_gene: .; j_gene: TRBJ2-2; abundance: once; v_gene: TRBV4-2; CDR3aa: CASSQDYINTGELFF; CDR3nt: TGTGCCAGCAGCCAAGACTACATTAACACCGGGGAGCTGTTTTTT
d_gene: .; j_gene: TRBJ1-1; abundance: .; v_gene: TRBV18; CDR3aa: CASSPDNMNTEAFF; CDR3nt: TGTGCCAGCTCACCCGACAACATGAACACTGAAGCTTTCTTT
d_gene: TRBD2; j_gene: TRBJ2-7; abundance: .; v_gene: TRBV27; CDR3aa: CASSLGAGGPEEQYF; CDR3nt: TGTGCCAGCAGTTTGGGAGCGGGAGGGCCGGAGGAGCAGTACTTC
d_gene: TRBD1; j_gene: TRBJ1-5; abundance: .; v_gene: TRBV6-5; CDR3aa: CASSQDRERQPQHF; CDR3nt: TGTGCCAGCAGTCAGGACAGGGAAAGACAGCCCCAGCATTTT
d_gene: .; j_gene: TRBJ2-7; abundance: .; v_gene: TRBV4-1; CDR3aa: CASSQVRPGAGEQYF; CDR3nt: TGCGCCAGCAGCCAAGTTCGCCCAGGGGCGGGCGAGCAGTACTTC
d_gene: .; j_gene: TRBJ2-3; abundance: .; v_gene: TRBV5-1; CDR3aa: CASSLTGSGRSTDTQYF; CDR3nt: TGCGCCAGTAGTCTCACCGGGAGCGGCCGGAGCACAGATACGCAGTATTTT
d_gene: .; j_gene: TRBJ1-1; abundance: .; v_gene: TRBV2; CDR3aa: CASRTGGTEAFF; CDR3nt: TGTGCCAGCAGAACAGGTGGGACTGAAGCTTTCTTT
d_gene: .; j_gene: TRBJ2-1; abundance: .; v_gene: TRBV2; CDR3aa: CASSAEGYYNEQFF; CDR3nt: TGTGCCAGCAGCGCCGAGGGTTACTACAATGAGCAGTTCTTC
d_gene: TRBD1; j_gene: TRBJ2-2; abundance: .; v_gene: TRBV24-1; CDR3aa: CATSDRIPGQGVTGELFF; CDR3nt: TGTGCCACCAGTGACCGAATACCGGGACAGGGGGTGACCGGGGAGCTGTTTTTT
d_gene: .; j_gene: TRBJ2-3; abundance: once; v_gene: TRBV5-4; CDR3aa: CASSSLEPVDTQYF; CDR3nt: TGTGCCAGCAGCTCATTAGAACCCGTTGATACGCAGTATTTT
d_gene: TRBD2; j_gene: TRBJ2-7; abundance: .; v_gene: TRBV7-2; CDR3aa: CASTYGGAGGGEQYF; CDR3nt: TGTGCCAGCACTTACGGGGGGGCGGGCGGCGGCGAGCAGTACTTC
d_gene: TRBD1; j_gene: TRBJ1-1; abundance: .; v_gene: TRBV5-1; CDR3aa: CASSPSTRGQGGTEAFF; CDR3nt: TGCGCCAGCAGCCCATCAACCAGAGGACAGGGCGGCACTGAAGCTTTCTTT
d_gene: TRBD2; j_gene: TRBJ2-3; abundance: once; v_gene: TRBV19; CDR3aa: CASSTTSVDTQYF; CDR3nt: TGTGCCAGTAGTACTACTAGCGTCGATACGCAGTATTTT
d_gene: .; j_gene: TRBJ1-1; abundance: .; v_gene: TRBV25-1; CDR3aa: CASSLQGPNTEAFF; CDR3nt: TGTGCCAGCAGTCTTCAGGGGCCGAACACTGAAGCTTTCTTT
d_gene: TRBD1; j_gene: TRBJ1-2; abundance: .; v_gene: TRBV9; CDR3aa: CASSARDRGQKNYGYTF; CDR3nt: TGTGCCAGCAGCGCCCGGGACAGGGGGCAGAAGAACTATGGCTACACCTTC
d_gene: TRBD2; j_gene: TRBJ2-2; abundance: .; v_gene: TRBV11-2; CDR3aa: CASSLGEGRTGELFF; CDR3nt: TGTGCCAGCAGCTTAGGGGAGGGCCGGACCGGGGAGCTGTTTTTT